Listed below are T cell receptor beta chains from one sample, sequenced in a study of CD8+ T cells in alopecia areata. Generated by immunoSEQ multiplex PCR, the TCRdb table keeps only in-frame clones and is missing some. The repertoire holds about 300,000 clones, with 55% to 75% as singletons. Sequences were derived from CD4+ T cells sorted from blood, sampled at week 24, from a patient treated with tofacitinib. The receptors come from a human donor with alopecia areata. The CDR3 runs from the conserved cysteine through the conserved F or W. The D gene is left open where the match is weak. The size of a clone is reported for some rows only, either as once, few or many, or as a class for expanded clones.

V gene: TRBV9; clone size: NA; D gene: NA; J gene: TRBJ2-1; CDR3 protein: CASSVSGQRGNEQFF; CDR3 DNA: TGTGCCAGCAGCGTATCAGGACAGCGAGGCAATGAGCAGTTCTTC
V gene: TRBV4-3; clone size: NA; D gene: TRBD1; J gene: TRBJ2-3; CDR3 protein: CASSQEGQGIYTQYF; CDR3 DNA: TGCGCCAGCAGCCAGGAGGGACAGGGGATATATACGCAGTATTTT
V gene: TRBV9; clone size: NA; D gene: TRBD1; J gene: TRBJ1-2; CDR3 protein: CASSVARPGTGHYGYTF; CDR3 DNA: TGTGCCAGCAGCGTAGCTCGACCTGGGACAGGCCACTATGGCTACACCTTC
V gene: TRBV10-3; clone size: NA; D gene: NA; J gene: TRBJ2-2; CDR3 protein: CAISDSNTGELFF; CDR3 DNA: TGTGCCATCAGTGATTCGAACACCGGGGAGCTGTTTTTT
V gene: TRBV30; clone size: NA; D gene: NA; J gene: TRBJ1-1; CDR3 protein: CAWGTSGARTEAFF; CDR3 DNA: TGTGCCTGGGGGACCTCGGGGGCCAGAACTGAAGCTTTCTTT
V gene: TRBV7-9; clone size: NA; D gene: NA; J gene: TRBJ1-1; CDR3 protein: CASSPPGSTMNTEAFF; CDR3 DNA: TGTGCCAGCAGCCCCCCGGGCAGCACCATGAACACTGAAGCTTTCTTT
V gene: TRBV30; clone size: NA; D gene: NA; J gene: TRBJ1-5; CDR3 protein: CAWRGREYSSNQPQHF; CDR3 DNA: TGTGCCTGGAGGGGCAGGGAATATTCATCCAATCAGCCCCAGCATTTT
V gene: TRBV29-1; clone size: NA; D gene: NA; J gene: TRBJ2-3; CDR3 protein: CSVGGTLTDTQYF; CDR3 DNA: TGCAGCGTTGGGGGGACACTCACAGATACGCAGTATTTT
V gene: TRBV18; clone size: NA; D gene: NA; J gene: TRBJ1-1; CDR3 protein: CASSPREGGNTEAFF; CDR3 DNA: TGTGCCAGCTCCCCAAGGGAGGGGGGGAACACTGAAGCTTTCTTT
V gene: TRBV29-1; clone size: NA; D gene: NA; J gene: TRBJ2-7; CDR3 protein: CSVETGGRGYEQYF; CDR3 DNA: TGCAGCGTAGAGACGGGCGGCCGGGGGTACGAGCAGTACTTC
V gene: TRBV4-3; clone size: NA; D gene: NA; J gene: TRBJ2-7; CDR3 protein: CASSQDRDYEQYF; CDR3 DNA: TGCGCCAGCAGCCAAGACAGGGATTACGAGCAGTACTTC
V gene: TRBV30; clone size: NA; D gene: NA; J gene: TRBJ1-2; CDR3 protein: CAWSGSGFYGYTF; CDR3 DNA: TGTGCCTGGAGTGGGTCCGGATTCTATGGCTACACCTTC
V gene: TRBV7-9; clone size: once; D gene: TRBD2; J gene: TRBJ2-1; CDR3 protein: CASSFLAGGRSSYNEQFF; CDR3 DNA: TGTGCCAGCAGCTTTCTAGCGGGGGGCCGGAGCTCCTACAATGAGCAGTTCTTC
V gene: TRBV4-1; clone size: NA; D gene: NA; J gene: TRBJ2-1; CDR3 protein: CASSQGTYNEQFF; CDR3 DNA: TGCGCCAGCAGCCAGGGGACCTACAATGAGCAGTTCTTC
V gene: TRBV5-1; clone size: NA; D gene: TRBD1; J gene: TRBJ2-2; CDR3 protein: CASSFLTGGSTGELFF; CDR3 DNA: TGCGCCAGCAGCTTCCTCACAGGGGGCAGCACCGGGGAGCTGTTTTTT
V gene: TRBV29-1; clone size: few; D gene: NA; J gene: TRBJ2-5; CDR3 protein: CSVATLPQETQYF; CDR3 DNA: TGCAGCGTCGCGACCTTACCCCAAGAGACCCAGTACTTC